This T cell receptor (beta chain) came from a study of cytomegalovirus exposure and HLA in healthy donors. Study as a whole: Approximately 190 million T cells yielded more than 90 million unique TCR beta sequences in earlier analysis. Regarding the study as a whole: A later analysis associated some 16,000 TCR beta sequences with HLA alleles at a 0.05 false discovery rate. A list of approximately 160 TCR beta chains associated with cytomegalovirus was given.

Comment on this clone: Its antigen is as yet unknown.

CDR3 size: 12 residues. Germline V gene sequence: CDR1 KGHSH, CDR2 LQKENI. Unmatched junction bases numbered 3, after V lost 6 bases and J lost 8 bases. It was with 60 Vbeta and 13 Jbeta primers that the PCR ran. Method: immunoSEQ multiplex PCR; TCRdb's copy keeps in-frame clones and lacks some. The data show 90,000 to 150,000 clones, around 68% seen once. Source material: PBMCs. The TCR sequence derives from a woman aged 45-59 years in good health and CMV-seropositive. The chain carries TRBV18 and TRBJ1-1; 10 bases agree with TRBD1. The CDR3 region is CASSEGQGEAFF. Here the CDR3 DNA reads TGTGCCAGCTCTGAGGGACAGGGGGAAGCTTTCTTT.